In its sample, the clone carrying this T cell receptor beta chain was seen a few times. Its antigen is as yet unknown. The sample originates from a study of T cell repertoires in cytomegalovirus infection. Looked up from germline, CDR1 is MNHEY and CDR2 is SVGEGT. The V segment lost 0 bases and the J segment 4 bases; nucleotides outside the gene matches: 8. This CDR3 spans 17 amino acids. TCRdb re-derived calls from the reads in MiXCR, one entry per CDR3 protein. The sample consists of approximately 71,000 distinct CDR3 sequences, 20% to 25% of them appearing once. The rearrangement joins TRBV6-2 or TRBV6-3 to TRBJ2-5, with 10 bases aligning to TRBD1. This sequence was found in a human donor in good health (CMV status not recorded). Some clones in this sample may be carry-over from other donors' samples. The source was CD8+ T cells from cultured PBMCs, collected from culture after CMV antigen stimulation. CDR3 region: CASSYSWTGGERETQYF. The CDR3 region has the DNA TGTGCCAGCAGTTACTCCTGGACAGGGGGGGAGAGAGAGACCCAGTACTTC.